The clone carrying this T cell receptor (beta chain) is a singleton in its sample. Some clones are missing from TCRdb's copy, which holds only in-frame ones; the method was immunoSEQ multiplex PCR. The sample contains some 29,000 clones, about nine tenths of which appear only once. The sample originates from a study of T cell changes during pregnancy in multiple sclerosis. Per the germline V gene, CDR1 is SGHTA and CDR2 is FQGNSA. V lost 2 bases and J lost 0, with 6 bases in between. The CDR3 contains 14 residues. J is TRBJ2-3 and V is TRBV7-2; no definite D call. This clonotype was obtained from a female donor in good health, enrolled as a control in a pregnancy study. The material sequenced was CD4+ T cells from peripheral blood mononuclear cells, taken in the first trimester of pregnancy. CDR3 amino acids: CASSLPQSTDTQYF. The CDR3 nucleotides read TGTGCCAGCAGCTTACCTCAGAGCACAGATACGCAGTATTTT.